The sample holds many counts of the clone carrying this T cell receptor beta chain. The record originates from a study of low-dose radiotherapy and immunotherapy resistance in tumors. Time point of the sample: before trial treatment. The donors, trial participants, received nivolumab, ipilimumab, aspirin, low-dose cyclophosphamide and low-dose radiotherapy. Eligible patients bore advanced solid tumors devoid of tumor-infiltrating lymphocytes. Primers used for first-strand cDNA, a TRAV- and TRBV-specific set, covered both alpha and beta chains. TCRs underwent about 22 PCR cycles of amplification with a constant-region primer and V-primer adapter. Via MiXCR, TCRdb re-called the reads, giving one row per CDR3 protein. The table has 64,000 or so distinct CDR3 sequences, about a quarter seen once; the top ten hold 6% to 7%. V trimming: 6 bases; J trimming: 7 bases; junction bases outside the gene matches: 6. The CDR3 contains 14 residues. Germline values: CDR1 ENHRY, CDR2 SYGVKD.

This chain connects TRBV10-3 to TRBJ2-1; 10 bases line up with TRBD1. The source of this sequence is a male donor with rectosigmoid adenocarcinoma. Sequencing was performed on PBMCs, taken before treatment. The CDR3 DNA reads as TGTGCCATCAGGGTGACAGGGGGCTCGAATGAGCAGTTCTTC. It translates to CAIRVTGGSNEQFF.